Listed below are T cell receptor beta chains from one sample, sequenced in a study of blood T cell repertoires in COVID-19. The protocol was immunoSEQ multiplex PCR, while the TCRdb copy is restricted to in-frame clones and leaves out a portion. Of some 300,000 clones in the sample, approximately 89% were seen once. The sequencing sample was made of PBMCs or T cells enriched from blood (not recorded which). Source of these receptors: a woman under 40 who had recovered from COVID-19. CDR3s leave out the opening cysteine and the closing phenylalanine or tryptophan. Each record gives: J gene, V gene, CDR3 protein.

j_gene: TRBJ2-7; v_gene: TRBV12-3/TRBV12-4; CDR3aa: ASSLRPSYEQY
j_gene: TRBJ2-5; v_gene: TRBV14; CDR3aa: ASSPLGQGGRTQY
j_gene: TRBJ2-2; v_gene: TRBV19; CDR3aa: ASSIPRQGAAGELF
j_gene: TRBJ2-7; v_gene: TRBV27; CDR3aa: ASSLASSGAYEQY
j_gene: TRBJ1-2; v_gene: TRBV27; CDR3aa: ASSLWGQPGQGALGYT
j_gene: TRBJ2-1; v_gene: TRBV5-6; CDR3aa: ASTLGAGFGNEQF
j_gene: TRBJ2-3; v_gene: TRBV7-2; CDR3aa: ASSFGRYTDTQY
j_gene: TRBJ2-1; v_gene: TRBV5-1; CDR3aa: ASSLVAGEGNEQF
j_gene: TRBJ1-5; v_gene: TRBV6-2/TRBV6-3; CDR3aa: ASSYSDRLSNQPQH
j_gene: TRBJ1-2; v_gene: TRBV13; CDR3aa: ASSSERTVYGYT
j_gene: TRBJ1-5; v_gene: TRBV19; CDR3aa: ASSIGRGEGPQH
j_gene: TRBJ1-1; v_gene: TRBV29-1; CDR3aa: SVVGTVNTEAF
j_gene: TRBJ1-5; v_gene: TRBV28; CDR3aa: ASDSTTGWAEYQPQH
j_gene: TRBJ2-7; v_gene: TRBV5-1; CDR3aa: ASSLYSGSYEQY
j_gene: TRBJ2-7; v_gene: TRBV5-1; CDR3aa: ASSFNVPGRGPEYEQY
j_gene: TRBJ2-7; v_gene: TRBV27; CDR3aa: ASKIPGDRRQY
j_gene: TRBJ2-5; v_gene: TRBV9; CDR3aa: ASSDRGQETQY
j_gene: TRBJ1-5; v_gene: TRBV21-1; CDR3aa: ASSPFGPGGSNQPQH
j_gene: TRBJ2-1; v_gene: TRBV7-3; CDR3aa: ASSLKPSGRGSSYNEQF
j_gene: TRBJ2-1; v_gene: TRBV18; CDR3aa: ASSPPNGRAYNEQF
j_gene: TRBJ1-1; v_gene: TRBV29-1; CDR3aa: SVPRGQAEAF
j_gene: TRBJ2-5; v_gene: TRBV28; CDR3aa: ASSSYRLAAYQETQY
j_gene: TRBJ1-2; v_gene: TRBV29-1; CDR3aa: SVGTVYGYT
j_gene: TRBJ1-4; v_gene: TRBV7-3; CDR3aa: ASRPDRGGEKLF
j_gene: TRBJ2-3; v_gene: TRBV27; CDR3aa: ASTPRHVITDGDTQY
j_gene: TRBJ1-4; v_gene: TRBV3-1/TRBV3-2; CDR3aa: ASSQSGTASPFLF
j_gene: TRBJ2-7; v_gene: TRBV7-9; CDR3aa: ASSLATGAYEQY
j_gene: TRBJ1-5; v_gene: TRBV6-6; CDR3aa: ASSTQGLGQPQH
j_gene: TRBJ1-5; v_gene: TRBV19; CDR3aa: ASSIGENQPQH
j_gene: TRBJ2-1; v_gene: TRBV19; CDR3aa: ASSKGTTSSGNEQF
j_gene: TRBJ2-6; v_gene: TRBV2; CDR3aa: ASRDRASGANVLT
j_gene: TRBJ2-5; v_gene: TRBV5-1; CDR3aa: ASSPTGGESQETQY
j_gene: TRBJ1-6; v_gene: TRBV27; CDR3aa: ASSPMDRYYNSPLH
j_gene: TRBJ2-1; v_gene: TRBV25-1; CDR3aa: ASSELAGVLNEQF